These T cell receptor beta chains were read from a single sample in a study of beta chain features in type 1 diabetes. Profiled with immunoSEQ multiplex PCR; TCRdb holds only in-frame clones, not every one. The sample gives 250,000 or so clones, 55% to 70% of which show up once; roughly 0.048% is in the top ten. Sequenced: naive CD4+ T cells from blood. These receptors were collected from a man aged 25 to 40 in good health. The CDR3 runs from the conserved cysteine through the conserved F or W. The order of the fields is clone size, J gene, V gene, D gene, CDR3 protein, CDR3 DNA. A D gene is named only where the DNA matches it firmly. Part of the rows lack a size; the others show once, few, many or a class for expanded clones.

clone_size: -; j_call: TRBJ2-5; v_call: TRBV29-1; d_call: -; cdr3_aa: CSVNQRQAGGETQYF; cdr3_nt: TGCAGCGTTAACCAAAGACAGGCCGGAGGGGAGACCCAGTACTTC
clone_size: -; j_call: TRBJ2-1; v_call: TRBV30; d_call: -; cdr3_aa: CAWSPWAARNEQFF; cdr3_nt: TGTGCCTGGAGTCCCTGGGCCGCCCGCAATGAGCAGTTCTTC
clone_size: -; j_call: TRBJ2-3; v_call: TRBV15; d_call: -; cdr3_aa: CATSREGPSTDTQYF; cdr3_nt: TGTGCCACCAGCAGAGAAGGACCTAGCACAGATACGCAGTATTTT
clone_size: once; j_call: TRBJ2-7; v_call: TRBV30; d_call: TRBD1; cdr3_aa: CAWSFSTGGWNEQYF; cdr3_nt: TGTGCCTGGAGCTTCTCGACAGGGGGCTGGAACGAGCAGTACTTC
clone_size: -; j_call: TRBJ2-1; v_call: TRBV29-1; d_call: TRBD1; cdr3_aa: CSVRNQGAPYNEQFF; cdr3_nt: TGCAGCGTGAGAAATCAGGGGGCCCCCTACAATGAGCAGTTCTTC
clone_size: once; j_call: TRBJ2-1; v_call: TRBV18; d_call: -; cdr3_aa: CASSPVNDEQFF; cdr3_nt: TGTGCCAGCTCACCAGTAAACGATGAGCAGTTCTTC
clone_size: -; j_call: TRBJ2-2; v_call: TRBV29-1; d_call: -; cdr3_aa: CSVGKQNTGELFF; cdr3_nt: TGCAGCGTTGGAAAACAGAACACCGGGGAGCTGTTTTTT
clone_size: -; j_call: TRBJ1-1; v_call: TRBV30; d_call: TRBD1; cdr3_aa: CAWSSPGQPVNTEAFF; cdr3_nt: TGTGCCTGGAGTTCACCGGGACAGCCAGTGAACACTGAAGCTTTCTTT
clone_size: few; j_call: TRBJ2-1; v_call: TRBV29-1; d_call: TRBD1; cdr3_aa: CSVEPTGDNEQFF; cdr3_nt: TGCAGCGTTGAACCGACAGGGGACAATGAGCAGTTCTTC
clone_size: -; j_call: TRBJ1-6; v_call: TRBV6-6; d_call: -; cdr3_aa: CASSWDVNSPLHF; cdr3_nt: TGTGCCAGCAGTTGGGACGTGAATTCACCCCTCCACTTT
clone_size: -; j_call: TRBJ2-7; v_call: TRBV4-3; d_call: -; cdr3_aa: CASSQVVGIGEQYF; cdr3_nt: TGCGCCAGCAGCCAAGTGGTAGGGATCGGCGAGCAGTACTTC
clone_size: few; j_call: TRBJ2-1; v_call: TRBV5-1; d_call: -; cdr3_aa: CASSLARNSYNEQFF; cdr3_nt: TGCGCCAGCAGCTTGGCCCGGAACTCCTACAATGAGCAGTTCTTC
clone_size: -; j_call: TRBJ2-6; v_call: TRBV15; d_call: -; cdr3_aa: CATSREPISGANVLTF; cdr3_nt: TGTGCCACCAGCAGAGAACCGATCTCTGGGGCCAACGTCCTGACTTTC
clone_size: -; j_call: TRBJ2-3; v_call: TRBV7-2; d_call: -; cdr3_aa: CASSLDGSTDTQYF; cdr3_nt: TGTGCCAGCAGCTTAGACGGATCCACAGATACGCAGTATTTT
clone_size: -; j_call: TRBJ2-3; v_call: TRBV10-3; d_call: -; cdr3_aa: CAISGRLGAFEDTQYF; cdr3_nt: TGTGCCATCAGTGGCCGTTTGGGGGCCTTTGAAGATACGCAGTATTTT
clone_size: -; j_call: TRBJ2-5; v_call: TRBV30; d_call: -; cdr3_aa: CAWSVGGAETQYF; cdr3_nt: TGTGCCTGGAGTGTAGGGGGGGCAGAGACCCAGTACTTC
clone_size: -; j_call: TRBJ2-6; v_call: TRBV4-2; d_call: -; cdr3_aa: CASSQSGISGANVLTF; cdr3_nt: TGTGCCAGCAGCCAATCAGGGATTTCTGGGGCCAACGTCCTGACTTTC
clone_size: -; j_call: TRBJ2-5; v_call: TRBV19; d_call: TRBD1; cdr3_aa: CASRQGARETQYF; cdr3_nt: TGTGCCAGTAGGCAGGGGGCGCGGGAGACCCAGTACTTC
clone_size: -; j_call: TRBJ2-2; v_call: TRBV30; d_call: -; cdr3_aa: CAWSLSTGELFF; cdr3_nt: TGTGCCTGGAGTCTTTCAACCGGGGAGCTGTTTTTT
clone_size: -; j_call: TRBJ2-7; v_call: TRBV29-1; d_call: -; cdr3_aa: CSVEALYGHEQYF; cdr3_nt: TGCAGCGTTGAAGCGTTGTACGGTCACGAGCAGTACTTC
clone_size: -; j_call: TRBJ2-3; v_call: TRBV29-1; d_call: TRBD1; cdr3_aa: CSWTGGTDTQYF; cdr3_nt: TGCAGCTGGACAGGTGGCACAGATACGCAGTATTTT
clone_size: -; j_call: TRBJ2-3; v_call: TRBV29-1; d_call: TRBD2; cdr3_aa: CSVEPGLQFDTQYF; cdr3_nt: TGCAGCGTTGAGCCGGGACTACAGTTTGATACGCAGTATTTT
clone_size: -; j_call: TRBJ2-3; v_call: TRBV30; d_call: -; cdr3_aa: CAWTGWLLADTQYF; cdr3_nt: TGTGCCTGGACGGGTTGGCTCCTAGCAGATACGCAGTATTTT
clone_size: -; j_call: TRBJ2-3; v_call: TRBV7-8; d_call: -; cdr3_aa: CASSLAEGTWANTQYF; cdr3_nt: TGTGCCAGCAGCTTAGCCGAGGGGACCTGGGCAAATACGCAGTATTTT
clone_size: -; j_call: TRBJ2-7; v_call: TRBV6-5; d_call: TRBD2; cdr3_aa: CASSRTSGSLYEQYF; cdr3_nt: TGTGCCAGCAGTAGAACTAGCGGGAGTCTCTACGAGCAGTACTTC
clone_size: -; j_call: TRBJ2-3; v_call: TRBV9; d_call: TRBD2; cdr3_aa: CASSRTSGVIDTQYF; cdr3_nt: TGTGCCAGCTCCCGGACTAGCGGGGTAATAGATACGCAGTATTTT
clone_size: -; j_call: TRBJ2-5; v_call: TRBV7-2; d_call: -; cdr3_aa: CASSWSGETQYF; cdr3_nt: TGTGCCAGCAGTTGGAGTGGTGAGACCCAGTACTTC
clone_size: few; j_call: TRBJ2-1; v_call: TRBV5-4; d_call: TRBD2; cdr3_aa: CASSATPGTSGSSLEQFF; cdr3_nt: TGTGCCAGCAGCGCTACTCCCGGGACTAGCGGGAGCTCGCTTGAGCAGTTCTTC
clone_size: -; j_call: TRBJ2-3; v_call: TRBV30; d_call: TRBD1; cdr3_aa: CAWSPGQGVADTQYF; cdr3_nt: TGTGCCTGGAGCCCGGGACAGGGGGTCGCAGATACGCAGTATTTT
clone_size: -; j_call: TRBJ2-7; v_call: TRBV28; d_call: -; cdr3_aa: CASGKQGLSYEQYF; cdr3_nt: TGTGCCAGCGGTAAACAGGGCCTCTCCTACGAGCAGTACTTC
clone_size: -; j_call: TRBJ2-1; v_call: TRBV30; d_call: -; cdr3_aa: CAWSVQGRRVLLNEQFF; cdr3_nt: TGTGCCTGGAGTGTACAGGGACGGCGGGTCCTACTGAATGAGCAGTTCTTC
clone_size: -; j_call: TRBJ2-1; v_call: TRBV25-1; d_call: -; cdr3_aa: CASSLRLQSNEQFF; cdr3_nt: TGTGCCAGCAGTCTACGGCTTCAGAGCAATGAGCAGTTCTTC
clone_size: -; j_call: TRBJ2-5; v_call: TRBV10-3; d_call: -; cdr3_aa: CAISTSQETQYF; cdr3_nt: TGTGCCATCAGTACCTCCCAAGAGACCCAGTACTTC
clone_size: -; j_call: TRBJ2-7; v_call: TRBV29-1; d_call: -; cdr3_aa: CSVAYRLSYEQYF; cdr3_nt: TGCAGCGTTGCCTACAGGCTTTCCTACGAGCAGTACTTC
clone_size: -; j_call: TRBJ2-1; v_call: TRBV16; d_call: -; cdr3_aa: CASSQYFVSNEQFF; cdr3_nt: TGTGCCAGCAGCCAATACTTTGTGAGCAATGAGCAGTTCTTC
clone_size: once; j_call: TRBJ1-5; v_call: TRBV2; d_call: -; cdr3_aa: CASSVRQASQPQHF; cdr3_nt: TGTGCCAGCAGTGTTAGACAGGCTAGCCAGCCCCAGCATTTT
clone_size: -; j_call: TRBJ2-1; v_call: TRBV4-3; d_call: -; cdr3_aa: CASSVVAAFSYNEQFF; cdr3_nt: TGCGCCAGCAGCGTAGTAGCGGCCTTCTCCTACAATGAGCAGTTCTTC
clone_size: -; j_call: TRBJ2-3; v_call: TRBV5-1; d_call: TRBD2; cdr3_aa: CASSLLLAGTADTQYF; cdr3_nt: TGCGCCAGCAGCTTACTACTAGCGGGAACCGCAGATACGCAGTATTTT
clone_size: once; j_call: TRBJ2-2; v_call: TRBV29-1; d_call: -; cdr3_aa: CSVTENTGELFF; cdr3_nt: TGCAGTGTGACTGAGAACACCGGGGAGCTGTTTTTT
clone_size: -; j_call: TRBJ2-1; v_call: TRBV21-1; d_call: -; cdr3_aa: CASSKNGTPNNEQFF; cdr3_nt: TGTGCCAGCAGCAAAAACGGGACACCTAACAATGAGCAGTTCTTC
clone_size: -; j_call: TRBJ1-1; v_call: TRBV29-1; d_call: -; cdr3_aa: CSVSHTEAFF; cdr3_nt: TGCAGCGTAAGCCACACTGAAGCTTTCTTT
clone_size: few; j_call: TRBJ1-1; v_call: TRBV30; d_call: -; cdr3_aa: CAWIARSTRTEAFF; cdr3_nt: TGTGCCTGGATCGCGAGATCAACCCGGACTGAAGCTTTCTTT
clone_size: -; j_call: TRBJ2-7; v_call: TRBV29-1; d_call: TRBD1; cdr3_aa: CSVEQGVGYEQYF; cdr3_nt: TGCAGCGTTGAACAGGGGGTAGGGTACGAGCAGTACTTC
clone_size: few; j_call: TRBJ1-1; v_call: TRBV29-1; d_call: -; cdr3_aa: CSVEVQETANTEAFF; cdr3_nt: TGCAGCGTTGAAGTTCAAGAGACGGCGAACACTGAAGCTTTCTTT
clone_size: -; j_call: TRBJ2-7; v_call: TRBV7-9; d_call: -; cdr3_aa: CASSLTAYEQYF; cdr3_nt: TGTGCCAGCAGCTTAACAGCCTACGAGCAGTACTTC
clone_size: -; j_call: TRBJ2-3; v_call: TRBV4-2; d_call: -; cdr3_aa: CASSQALEALTDTQYF; cdr3_nt: TGTGCCAGCAGCCAAGCCCTGGAGGCCTTGACCGATACGCAGTATTTT
clone_size: -; j_call: TRBJ2-7; v_call: TRBV19; d_call: -; cdr3_aa: CASSTTPGTLNEQYF; cdr3_nt: TGTGCCAGTAGTACCACCCCCGGGACTCTCAACGAGCAGTACTTC
clone_size: -; j_call: TRBJ2-4; v_call: TRBV7-9; d_call: TRBD2; cdr3_aa: CASSPRTSAKNIQYF; cdr3_nt: TGTGCCAGCAGCCCCCGGACTAGCGCTAAAAACATTCAGTACTTC
clone_size: -; j_call: TRBJ2-7; v_call: TRBV28; d_call: -; cdr3_aa: CASSPGTGSSYEQYF; cdr3_nt: TGTGCCAGCAGTCCTGGGACCGGCAGCTCCTACGAGCAGTACTTC
clone_size: -; j_call: TRBJ2-1; v_call: TRBV2; d_call: TRBD2; cdr3_aa: CASSDTGTSEFYNEQFF; cdr3_nt: TGTGCCAGCAGTGACACAGGGACTAGCGAGTTCTACAATGAGCAGTTCTTC
clone_size: -; j_call: TRBJ2-7; v_call: TRBV5-4; d_call: TRBD2; cdr3_aa: CASSLSLAGGLNEQYF; cdr3_nt: TGTGCCAGCAGTCTATCTCTAGCGGGAGGTCTCAACGAGCAGTACTTC
clone_size: -; j_call: TRBJ2-1; v_call: TRBV23-1; d_call: TRBD2; cdr3_aa: CASSQSPSTGTSGRNEQFF; cdr3_nt: TGCGCCAGCAGTCAATCCCCCTCGACCGGGACTAGCGGGAGAAATGAGCAGTTCTTC
clone_size: -; j_call: TRBJ2-1; v_call: TRBV19; d_call: -; cdr3_aa: CASSGNRYNEQFF; cdr3_nt: TGTGCCAGTTCCGGGAACAGGTACAATGAGCAGTTCTTC
clone_size: once; j_call: TRBJ1-2; v_call: TRBV7-9; d_call: -; cdr3_aa: CASSGEIGGYTF; cdr3_nt: TGTGCCAGCAGCGGCGAGATTGGTGGCTACACCTTC
clone_size: -; j_call: TRBJ2-7; v_call: TRBV25-1; d_call: -; cdr3_aa: CASSDAGHPSEQYF; cdr3_nt: TGTGCCAGCAGTGACGCAGGGCACCCCTCCGAGCAGTACTTC
clone_size: -; j_call: TRBJ2-1; v_call: TRBV5-1; d_call: -; cdr3_aa: CASSLVPSAYNEQFF; cdr3_nt: TGCGCCAGCAGCTTGGTTCCTAGCGCCTACAATGAGCAGTTCTTC
clone_size: -; j_call: TRBJ1-5; v_call: TRBV30; d_call: -; cdr3_aa: CAWSVGGHSNQPQHF; cdr3_nt: TGTGCCTGGAGTGTAGGGGGACATTCAAATCAGCCCCAGCATTTT
clone_size: few; j_call: TRBJ2-4; v_call: TRBV30; d_call: -; cdr3_aa: CAWNSQPLAKNIQYF; cdr3_nt: TGTGCCTGGAATTCACAGCCACTAGCCAAAAACATTCAGTACTTC